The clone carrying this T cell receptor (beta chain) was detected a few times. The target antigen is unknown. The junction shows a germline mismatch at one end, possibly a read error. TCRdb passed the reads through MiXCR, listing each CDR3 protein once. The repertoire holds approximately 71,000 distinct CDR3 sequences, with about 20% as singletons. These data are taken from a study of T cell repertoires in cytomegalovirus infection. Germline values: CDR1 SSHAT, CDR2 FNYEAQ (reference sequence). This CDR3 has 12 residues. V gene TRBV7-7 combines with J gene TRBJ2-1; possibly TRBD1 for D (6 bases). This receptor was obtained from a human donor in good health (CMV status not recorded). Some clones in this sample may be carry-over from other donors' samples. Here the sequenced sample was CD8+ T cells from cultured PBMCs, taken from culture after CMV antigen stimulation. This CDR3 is CASSLVGGEEFF. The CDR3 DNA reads TGTGCCAGCAGTTTAGTAGGGGGTGAGGAGTTCTTC.